A selection of T cell receptor beta chains follows, all from one sample in a study of T-cell memory formation after mild COVID-19. One entry per CDR3 protein, called by TCRdb with MiXCR from the 5' RACE reads. Seen here are roughly 170,000 distinct CDR3 sequences, approximately 17% observed once, and the top ten hold around 3.9%. The sequenced material came from PBMCs or a T cell subset sorted from them (not recorded which). Receptors originate from a man younger than 35 who had mild COVID-19 (a few samples of this study predate the infection). Cell type and time point are not known. Each CDR3 is given with its conserved first and last residue. A D gene is named only where the DNA matches it firmly. Expanded clones are given a class, and other clones once, few, many or no size at all.

D gene	V gene	clone size	J gene	CDR3 protein	CDR3 DNA
.	TRBV20-1	.	TRBJ2-1	CSATRSSGGGEQFF	TGCAGTGCTACTCGGTCCAGCGGCGGTGGTGAGCAGTTCTTC
TRBD1	TRBV6-2/TRBV6-3	.	TRBJ1-5	CASSYQGGNQPQHF	TGTGCCAGCAGTTATCAGGGGGGCAATCAGCCCCAGCATTTT
.	TRBV12-3/TRBV12-4	.	TRBJ2-7	CASMQLDGGVEQYF	TGTGCCAGCATGCAATTGGACGGGGGAGTCGAGCAGTACTTC
TRBD2	TRBV20-1	.	TRBJ2-1	CSANPAGGGYNEQFF	TGCAGTGCTAATCCAGCGGGGGGCGGGTACAATGAGCAGTTCTTC
.	TRBV29-1	.	TRBJ2-5	CSVDPGVQETQYF	TGCAGCGTTGACCCAGGGGTGCAAGAGACCCAGTACTTC
.	TRBV7-9	.	TRBJ1-2	CASSLGGTPYGYTF	TGTGCCAGCAGCTTAGGTGGGACACCCTATGGCTACACCTTC
.	TRBV5-1	.	TRBJ1-1	CASSLLTQGTEAFF	TGCGCCAGCAGCTTGCTGACCCAGGGGACTGAAGCTTTCTTT
.	TRBV21-1	.	TRBJ1-2	CASKESGEDLSGYTF	TGTGCCAGCAAGGAATCAGGGGAGGATCTTTCGGGCTACACCTTC
.	TRBV7-2	few	TRBJ1-4	CASSFQGGREKLFF	TGTGCCAGCAGCTTTCAAGGCGGTAGAGAAAAACTGTTTTTT
TRBD2	TRBV6-2/TRBV6-3	.	TRBJ2-3	CASTLRRTSVPDTQYF	TGTGCCAGCACCCTACGGCGGACTAGCGTTCCAGATACGCAGTATTTT
.	TRBV15	few	TRBJ2-5	CATSRETGWETQYF	TGTGCCACCAGCAGAGAAACAGGGTGGGAGACCCAGTACTTC
TRBD1	TRBV10-3	.	TRBJ2-2	CAITPGTGATGELFF	TGTGCCATCACACCCGGGACAGGGGCCACCGGGGAGCTGTTTTTT
.	TRBV5-4	.	TRBJ2-5	CASSLFQRETQYF	TGTGCCAGCAGCTTGTTTCAGCGGGAGACCCAGTACTTC
.	TRBV7-2	.	TRBJ1-1	CASSLEKGTQAFF	TGTGCCAGCAGCTTAGAGAAGGGGACTCAAGCTTTCTTT
TRBD2	TRBV20-1	many	TRBJ2-1	CSAGSLAGGTYNEQFF	TGCAGTGCTGGATCCCTAGCGGGGGGAACCTACAATGAGCAGTTCTTC